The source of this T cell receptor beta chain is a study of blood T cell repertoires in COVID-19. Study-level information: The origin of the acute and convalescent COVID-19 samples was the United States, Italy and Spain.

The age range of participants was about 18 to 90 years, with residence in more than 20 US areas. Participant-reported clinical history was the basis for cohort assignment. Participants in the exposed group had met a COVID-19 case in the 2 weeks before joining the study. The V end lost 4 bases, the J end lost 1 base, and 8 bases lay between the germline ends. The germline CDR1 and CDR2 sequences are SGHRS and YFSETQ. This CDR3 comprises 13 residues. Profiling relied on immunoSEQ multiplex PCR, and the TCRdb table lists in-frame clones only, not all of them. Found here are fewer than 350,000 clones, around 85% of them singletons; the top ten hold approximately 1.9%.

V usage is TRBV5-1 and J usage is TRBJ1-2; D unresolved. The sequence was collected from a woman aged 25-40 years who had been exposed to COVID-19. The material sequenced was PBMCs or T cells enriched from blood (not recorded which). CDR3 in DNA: TGCGCCAGCAGCCCCCGGGTTAACTATGGCTACACCTTC. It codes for CASSPRVNYGYTF.